This T cell receptor (beta chain) is from a study of blood T cell repertoires in COVID-19. Study as a whole: Sample material is recorded as cDNA or gDNA derived from T cells, B-cell-depleted T cells, or PBMCs.

From germline, CDR1 is SEHNR and CDR2 FQNEAQ (reference sequence). This CDR3 contains 14 residues. The ends were cut back, 0 bases at V and 7 bases at J, with 7 bases in the middle. This clone was recorded many times. The authors' processing: Estimated nucleated cell counts came from reference gene primer amplification. The data were produced by immunoSEQ multiplex PCR, yet TCRdb's version contains in-frame clones alone and is incomplete. V, J and clone size are taken as reported in that table, and D and trimming were inferred from the DNA itself. The table has about 160,000 clones, almost 85% seen once.

The chain has TRBV7-9 and TRBJ1-6; D gene ambiguous. The specimen was peripheral blood. This sequence originates from a human donor with acute or convalescent COVID-19. The donor label of this sample is uncertain. CDR3 region: CASSLAGGNSPLHF. CDR3 sequence (DNA): TGTGCCAGCAGCTTAGCAGGAGGGAATTCACCCCTCCACTTT.